One and the same sample provided the 15 T cell receptor beta chains below, sequenced in a study of post-analysis software for immune sequencing data. Regarding the study as a whole: With TRBV5-6, TRBV5-1 and TRBV20-1 included, about 5 TRBV segments were more frequent in patients than in controls.

Unique-molecular-identifier-tagged TCR beta cDNA libraries were used. TCRdb recomputed calls from the PCR reads with MiXCR, one row per CDR3 protein. The sample consists of about 430,000 distinct CDR3 sequences, 35% to 45% of them appearing once. What these receptors recognize is not known. The sample taken for sequencing was blood. All receptors come from a girl aged 2 to 10 with multiple sclerosis.

The sample holds a few counts of this clonotype. J is TRBJ1-6 and V is TRBV9, with 7 bases fitting TRBD1. This CDR3 comprises 14 residues. The trim removed 4 bases at V and 7 bases at J, leaving 5 bases unmatched. The V gene's germline CDR1 is SGDLS and CDR2 YYNGEE. CDR3 nucleotide sequence: TGTGCCAGCAGCATGCGACAGGGAAATTCACCCCTCCACTTT. Translating it yields CASSMRQGNSPLHF.

CDR3 region: CASSTASFFYEQYF. In nucleotides, the CDR3 is TGTGCCAGCAGCACCGCTTCCTTTTTCTACGAGCAGTACTTC. This rearrangement joins TRBV13 to TRBJ2-7; no reliable D call. Germline V gene data show CDR1 as PRHDT and CDR2 as FYEKMQ (reference sequence). The CDR3 has 14 residues. V lost 5 bases and J 3 bases, leaving 14 bases between the germline ends.

J is TRBJ1-1 and V is TRBV10-3; maybe TRBD1 (5 bases). CDR3 length: 15 residues. Germline assignment: CDR1 ENHRY and CDR2 SYGVKD. V gave up 4 bases and J gave up 0 bases, with 12 bases separating them. Here the CDR3 DNA reads TGTGCCATCAGTGCCTCGGACACCGTGAACACTGAAGCTTTCTTT. Its protein product is CAISASDTVNTEAFF.

In its sample, this clonotype was seen a few times. V and J are TRBV7-8 and TRBJ2-7, with no clear D. Trimming removed 3 bases at V and 4 bases at J, with 10 bases between. CDR1 is SGHVS and CDR2 is FQNEAQ in the germline V gene. This CDR3 region has 13 residues. This CDR3 is CASSFLTAYEQYF. CDR3 nucleotides: TGTGCCAGCAGCTTCCTCACAGCTTACGAGCAGTACTTC.

The rearrangement uses TRBV7-2 and TRBJ2-3; 7 bases match TRBD2. CDR3 size: 19 residues. Germline lookup yields CDR1 SGHTA and CDR2 FQGNSA. Trimming took 1 base from V and 2 from J; bases not matched to a gene: 15. DNA for the CDR3: TGTGCCAGCAGCTTAGTAAACCACTTCCGGGAGGACCTCACAGATACGCAGTATTTT. It translates to CASSLVNHFREDLTDTQYF.

The chain uses TRBV4-1 and TRBJ2-7, with 8 bases fitting TRBD1. The germline V gene encodes CDR1 MGHRA and CDR2 YSYEKL. This CDR3 spans 15 amino acids. Trimming removed 0 bases from V and 1 base from J; junction bases left unmatched: 2. The CDR3 DNA sequence: TGCGCCAGCAGCCAAGAAGACAGGGGTTCCTACGAGCAGTACTTC. It translates to CASSQEDRGSYEQYF.

This chain's CDR3 is CASSLDTLPYGYTF. The CDR3 DNA sequence: TGTGCCAGCAGTTTAGACACCCTACCATATGGCTACACCTTC. The chain links TRBV12-3 or TRBV12-4 to TRBJ1-2; no clear D gene. The CDR3 runs 14 residues. Trimming removed 1 base from V and 5 bases from J, with 11 bases in between.

The chain employs TRBV29-1 and TRBJ2-1; weak D call: TRBD2 (6 bases). The CDR3 runs to 14 residues. The V gene's germline CDR1 is SQVTM and CDR2 ANQGSEA. The V and J ends lost 6 bases and 3 bases respectively, with 15 bases between them. The CDR3 DNA is TGCAGCGTCCCGACTAGGGGCGACTACAATGAGCAGTTCTTC. It translates to CSVPTRGDYNEQFF.

This clonotype turned up a few times. The rearrangement uses TRBV9 and TRBJ2-7; D perhaps matches TRBD2 (5 bases). V was trimmed by 0 bases and J by 6 bases, leaving 19 bases between them. Germline-derived CDR1 and CDR2 are SGDLS and YYNGEE. The CDR3 is 16 residues long. CDR3: CASSVADSALPSEQYF. In DNA form, the CDR3 reads TGTGCCAGCAGCGTAGCGGACTCCGCATTGCCCTCCGAGCAGTACTTC.

CDR3 bases: TGTGCCAGCAGCTTAACTAGCGGGAGGACCCACGAGCAGTACTTC. Amino acids: CASSLTSGRTHEQYF. The chain couples TRBV7-2 to TRBJ2-7; 12 bases fit TRBD2. The J segment lost 5 bases and the V segment lost 2 bases, leaving 4 bases of the junction unmatched. The CDR3 loop spans 15 amino acids. Per germline, CDR1 SGHTA and CDR2 FQGNSA.

The CDR3 loop reads CASSLAAPGREKLFF. In DNA, the CDR3 is TGTGCCAGCAGCTTGGCGGCGCCGGGGAGGGAAAAACTGTTTTTT. V usage is TRBV7-2 and J usage is TRBJ1-4; D remains unclear. CDR3 length: 15 amino acids. V lost 3 bases and J 8 bases, leaving 16 bases between the germline ends. Looked up from germline, CDR1 is SGHTA and CDR2 is FQGNSA.

This clonotype came up once. In nucleotides, the CDR3 is TGTGCCAGCAGTCCCTCCAGGGGGGTGAACACTGAAGCTTTCTTT. Protein sequence: CASSPSRGVNTEAFF. The chain couples TRBV6-4 to TRBJ1-1; TRBD1 matches at 7 bases. The CDR3 covers 15 residues. J lost 0 bases, V lost 5 bases, and 6 bases had no gene match. The germline gives CDR1 MRHNA, CDR2 SNTAGT.

This clonotype has just a few counts. The chain has TRBV28 and TRBJ2-7; D not resolved. This CDR3 spans 14 amino acids. Germline values: CDR1 MDHEN, CDR2 SYDVKM. Trimming removed 3 bases at V and 4 bases at J, with 13 bases between. DNA for the CDR3: TGTGCCAGCAGTTTGCCGAGCACGGCTTACGAGCAGTACTTC. It encodes CASSLPSTAYEQYF.

This clonotype came up a few times. The rearrangement uses TRBV11-1 and TRBJ2-5; 11 bases align to TRBD1. Germline V gene sequence: CDR1 SGHAT, CDR2 FQDESV (reference sequence). This CDR3 is built from 16 residues. The J segment lost 2 bases and the V segment lost 5 bases, leaving 7 bases of the junction unmatched. CDR3 sequence reads: CASSKGQGAFQETQYF. The CDR3 coding sequence is TGTGCCAGCAGCAAAGGACAGGGGGCCTTTCAAGAGACCCAGTACTTC.

This sequence joins TRBV7-2 and TRBJ2-1; 9 bases align to TRBD1. Trimming removed 3 bases from V and 8 bases from J; junction bases left unmatched: 5. Germline-derived CDR1 and CDR2 are SGHTA and FQGNSA. This CDR3 comprises 14 residues. The CDR3 here is CASSFKQGAHEQFF. CDR3 DNA: TGTGCCAGCAGCTTTAAACAGGGGGCTCATGAGCAGTTCTTC. The full variable domain, its missing parts supplied by reference TRBV7-2 and TRBJ2-1, is GAGVSQSPSNKVTEKGKDVELRCDPISGHTALYWYRQSLGQGLEFLIYFQGNSAPDKSGLPSDRFSAERTGGSVSTLTIQRTQQEDSAVYLCASSFKQGAHEQFFGPGTRLTVL.